The TCR beta chain under discussion was sequenced for a study of T cell responses to AZD1222 COVID-19 vaccine. Overall study findings and caveats: The study identified only a handful of AZD1222 recipients as seropositive at baseline. Nearly half of spike-specific TCRs reportedly target variant regions that are unmutated in the B.1.351 and B.1.1.7 variants.

Germline V gene lookup returns CDR1 KGHSH and CDR2 LQKENI. V dropped 4 bases and J dropped 6 bases, with 13 bases sitting between them. This CDR3 contains 14 residues. The table came from immunoSEQ multiplex PCR; TCRdb's copy has only in-frame clones and leaves some out. Of 150,000 to 200,000 clones in the sample, 90% were seen once. For this clone: Its antigen remains unidentified.

This sequence was found in an adult in good health. This specimen consisted of peripheral blood, obtained on day 0 of AZD1222 vaccination. The J gene is TRBJ2-4, the V gene TRBV18; no definite D call. In DNA form, the CDR3 reads TGTGCCAGCTCACAATCGTCCGGGTCAAACATTCAGTACTTC. This codes for CASSQSSGSNIQYF.